This entry concerns a single T cell receptor (beta chain). CDR3 length equals 15 residues. V lost 7 bases, J lost 3 bases, and 8 bases stayed unmatched. Per germline, CDR1 SGHNT and CDR2 YENEEA. The record originates from a study of blood T cell repertoires in COVID-19. About the research overall: COVID-19 samples collected from the United States, Italy and Spain covered acute and convalescent phases. From T cells, B-cell-depleted T cells, or PBMCs came the material, which was cDNA or gDNA.

Original processing notes: Nucleated cell number was recorded as an estimate derived from reference gene primer amplification. Profiled with immunoSEQ multiplex PCR; TCRdb holds only in-frame clones, not every one. V, J and clone size are taken as reported in that table, and D and trimming were inferred from the DNA itself. The table lists about 63,000 clones, roughly 77% of them singletons. The clonotype was recovered from a man in his sixties with COVID-19, enrolled during active disease. V gene TRBV11-3 combines with J gene TRBJ2-5; 10 nucleotides line up with TRBD1. Specimen: peripheral blood. DNA for the CDR3: TGTGCCAGCATAGGGGACAGGGGAATGGAAGAGACCCAGTACTTC. Its protein is CASIGDRGMEETQYF.